The 8 T cell receptor beta chains reported below all come from one sample, sequenced in a study of PD-L1 blockade in urothelial cancer. Profiling relied on immunoSEQ multiplex PCR, and the TCRdb table lists in-frame clones only, not all of them. Among about 39,000 clones listed, about 89% were seen once. The starting material was PBMCs, obtained around atezolizumab (anti-PD-L1) treatment. The receptor source for this set is a man aged 55 to 70 with urothelial cancer.

The chain couples TRBV5-5 to TRBJ1-3; D unclear. Germline assignment: CDR1 SGHKS and CDR2 YYEKEE (reference sequence). The V end was cut by 0 bases, the J end by 7 bases, with 8 bases between. This CDR3 spans 13 amino acids. For the CDR3, the DNA is TGTGCCAGCAGCTTGGGAGAGGGTAACACCATATATTTT. This gives the protein CASSLGEGNTIYF.

The chain is built from TRBV4-3 and TRBJ1-5; 7 positions agree with TRBD1. V gave up 3 bases and J gave up 9 bases; unmatched junction bases: 14. This CDR3 region has 16 residues. Per germline, CDR1 LGHNA and CDR2 YSLEER. CDR3 residues: CASSQSTGARAGPQHF. DNA for the CDR3: TGCGCCAGCAGCCAGAGTACAGGGGCCCGCGCGGGGCCCCAGCATTTT.

V usage is TRBV5-4 and J usage is TRBJ2-7; D is ambiguous. The germline gives CDR1 SGHNT, CDR2 YYREEE (reference sequence). V lost 0 bases and J 6 bases, leaving 13 bases between the germline ends. The CDR3 has 14 amino acids. DNA for the CDR3: TGTGCCAGCAGCTTGGACCCCGAGAGATTCGAGCAGTACTTC. It is translated as CASSLDPERFEQYF.

This clone was found a few times. This chain joins TRBV2 and TRBJ1-2; no definite D call. Germline-derived CDR1 and CDR2 are SNHLY and FYNNEI. Trimming stripped 6 bases from V and 5 bases from J, with 10 bases between. The CDR3 sequence is 12 residues long. DNA for the CDR3: TGTGCCAGCAGCCTCCGGGAGTATGGCTACACCTTC. Its protein is CASSLREYGYTF.

This clone appeared a few times. V gene TRBV18 combines with J gene TRBJ1-2; D is undetermined. V gave up 1 base and J gave up 2 bases, with 14 bases separating them. From germline, CDR1 is KGHSH and CDR2 LQKENI. This CDR3 is 16 amino acids long. CDR3 in amino acids: CASSPQSGELNYGYTF. CDR3 DNA: TGTGCCAGCTCACCACAGTCCGGGGAATTAAACTATGGCTACACCTTC.

This clone is a singleton in its sample. The genes are TRBV7-2 and TRBJ2-7, with D possibly matching TRBD1 (6 bases). The germline V gene has CDR1 SGHTA and CDR2 FQGNSA. The CDR3 contains 15 residues. Between the trimmed V and J ends, which lost 1 base and 0 bases, there was a span of 10 bases. Here the CDR3 DNA reads TGTGCCAGCAGCTTAGTAGCAGGGGCCTCCTACGAGCAGTACTTC. It is translated as CASSLVAGASYEQYF. The full variable domain, rest sourced from reference TRBV7-2 and TRBJ2-7, is GAGVSQSPSNKVTEKGKDVELRCDPISGHTALYWYRQSLGQGLEFLIYFQGNSAPDKSGLPSDRFSAERTGGSVSTLTIQRTQQEDSAVYLCASSLVAGASYEQYFGPGTRLTVT.

This rearrangement joins TRBV5-1 to TRBJ2-7, with 8 nucleotides matching TRBD1. CDR1 is SGHRS, CDR2 YFSETQ, per germline. J was trimmed by 3 bases and V by 0 bases; bases with no gene match: 11. CDR3 length equals 17 residues. This chain's CDR3 is CASSLGGQGPLFYEQYF. For the CDR3, the DNA is TGCGCCAGCAGCTTGGGTGGACAGGGTCCCTTGTTCTACGAGCAGTACTTC.

The DNA for the CDR3 is TGTGCCAGCAGTTTCGGACTAGCGGGAAGAGATACGCAGTATTTT. Residues: CASSFGLAGRDTQYF. J is TRBJ2-3 and V is TRBV27; 12 bases align to TRBD2. V dropped 3 bases and J dropped 5; count of bases not matched to a gene: 3. The CDR3 extends over 15 amino acids. Germline lookup yields CDR1 MNHEY and CDR2 SMNVEV (reference sequence).